This T cell receptor (beta chain) was recovered during a study of cytomegalovirus exposure and HLA in healthy donors. The overall study: The platform used for the 120 or so validation repertoires matched that of the 666 first-cohort repertoires, a later analysis reported.

Concerning this clone: Its antigen is not known.

CDR3 length: 16 residues. V was pared by 3 bases and J by 0 bases, with 13 bases between. Looked up from germline, CDR1 is SGDLS and CDR2 is YYNGEE. The donors were members of the validation cohort, which comprised 120 subjects and was separate from the first cohort of 666 subjects. The study, taken as a whole, reports: Cytomegalovirus-associated status was assigned to roughly 160 TCR beta chains. Most TCRs appeared rarely, but some public TCRs recurred in many donors.

The data were produced by immunoSEQ multiplex PCR, yet TCRdb's version contains in-frame clones alone and is incomplete. The data show over 100,000 clones, with 75% to 90% seen just once and over 1% held by the top ten. The sequence derives from a woman aged 18-29 years in good health and CMV-seronegative. The gene calls are TRBV9 and TRBJ1-3; D may be TRBD1 (6 bases). Sequenced: PBMCs. The CDR3 nucleotides are TGTGCCAGCAGCGCCATAGACAGGCTCTCTGGAAACACCATATATTTT. Translation gives CASSAIDRLSGNTIYF.